The rows below give T cell receptor beta chains drawn from one sample of a study of T cells after yellow fever vaccination. One entry per CDR3 protein, called by TCRdb with MiXCR from the 5' RACE reads. The sample shows about 300,000 distinct CDR3 sequences, roughly 7% of them seen only once. The source material was PBMCs, sampled approximately 47 days after the first yellow fever vaccination. The receptor set was obtained from a man in his late teens or twenties who received the YFV17D yellow fever vaccine. The CDR3 runs from the conserved cysteine through the conserved F or W. A D gene is named only where the DNA matches it firmly. Some rows have no size entry. The others give once, few or many, or a class for an expanded clone.

d_call j_call v_call clone_size cdr3_nt cdr3_aa
TRBD2 TRBJ2-2 TRBV5-6 many TGTGCCAGCAGCTCGGGACTAGCGGGGAACACCGGGGAGCTGTTTTTT CASSSGLAGNTGELFF
- TRBJ2-5 TRBV24-1 few TGTGCCACCAGTGATCCACCCCAGCAGGGAAAAGAGACCCAGTACTTC CATSDPPQQGKETQYF
TRBD2 TRBJ2-3 TRBV28 many TGTGCCAGCAGTTCAAGCGGGGGGGCCGGAACAGATACGCAGTATTTT CASSSSGGAGTDTQYF
TRBD2 TRBJ2-7 TRBV12-5 few TGTGCTAGTGGTTTAGCGGGGGGTACCTACGAGCAGTACTTC CASGLAGGTYEQYF
- TRBJ1-2 TRBV7-9 - TGTGCCAGCAGCTTAGATGTCCGAGACTATGGCTACACCTTC CASSLDVRDYGYTF
- TRBJ1-1 TRBV5-6 - TGTGCCAGCAGCCCGCTAGATAAAGGGACTGAAGCTTTCTTT CASSPLDKGTEAFF
- TRBJ1-2 TRBV10-3 many TGTGCCATCAGTGAAACAGGTGGAGCAGGGGGCTACACCTTC CAISETGGAGGYTF
- TRBJ2-1 TRBV20-1 many TGCAGTGCTAGATCGGGTGGTAACAATGAGCAGTTCTTC CSARSGGNNEQFF
- TRBJ2-7 TRBV7-2 many TGTGCCAGCAGTTCTACCCACTACGAGCAGTACTTC CASSSTHYEQYF
TRBD1 TRBJ1-6 TRBV20-1 many TGCAGTGCCCCGGGACAGGGGAATTCACCCCTCCACTTT CSAPGQGNSPLHF
TRBD1 TRBJ2-2 TRBV19 - TGTGCCAGTAGTGACAGGGTCTGGGCCGGGGAGCTGTTTTTT CASSDRVWAGELFF
- TRBJ1-5 TRBV12-3/TRBV12-4 few TGTGCCAGCAGTTCCCCCAGGGGTCGCAATCAGCCCCAGCATTTT CASSSPRGRNQPQHF
- TRBJ2-2 TRBV7-6 - TGTGCCAGCAGCTTAGGCCCGGCCACCGGGGAGCTGTTTTTT CASSLGPATGELFF
TRBD2 TRBJ2-1 TRBV6-2/TRBV6-3 - TGTGCCAGCAGGAGACGCGGGGGGGTCCCTTACAATGAGCAGTTCTTC CASRRRGGVPYNEQFF
TRBD2 TRBJ2-1 TRBV3-1 many TGTGCCAGCAGCCAAGCTTGGCTAGCGGGGGACAATGAGCAGTTCTTC CASSQAWLAGDNEQFF
- TRBJ2-6 TRBV6-2/TRBV6-3 - TGTGCCAGCAGTTGGGGGGCTGGGGCCAACGTCCTGACTTTC CASSWGAGANVLTF
- TRBJ2-2 TRBV19 - TGTGCCAGTAGTACCCCCCCCGGCAGTTCCTTATACACCGGGGAGCTGTTTTTT CASSTPPGSSLYTGELFF
TRBD1 TRBJ2-1 TRBV5-1 few TGCGCCAGCAGCTTAGTAGCACCGGGACAGGGCAATGAGCAGTTCTTC CASSLVAPGQGNEQFF
TRBD1 TRBJ2-2 TRBV29-1 many TGCAGCGTTGAGACGGGACAGGGTATCGCCGGGGAGCTGTTTTTT CSVETGQGIAGELFF
- TRBJ2-1 TRBV2 few TGTGCCAGCAGTGGAGTGGGATACAATGAGCAGTTCTTC CASSGVGYNEQFF
- TRBJ2-7 TRBV18 few TGTGCCAGCTCACCAGGGGCCGGTTCCTACGAGCAGTACTTC CASSPGAGSYEQYF
- TRBJ1-1 TRBV9 few TGTGCCAGCAACCTTCAGGGAGGAACTGAAGCTTTCTTT CASNLQGGTEAFF
TRBD1 TRBJ1-3 TRBV12-3/TRBV12-4 few TGTGCCAGCAGGATGACAGGGACCTCTGGAAACACCATATATTTT CASRMTGTSGNTIYF
TRBD1 TRBJ1-2 TRBV10-3 few TGTGCCAGTGACAGGGACAGGGTGGGCTATGGCTACACCTTC CASDRDRVGYGYTF
- TRBJ2-1 TRBV11-2 many TGTGCCAGCAGCTCCCCGATGGGCAGGTACAATGAGCAGTTCTTC CASSSPMGRYNEQFF
TRBD1 TRBJ1-2 TRBV5-8 few TGTGCCAGCAGCGCGGGACAGGGCGTCGTCGGCTACACCTTC CASSAGQGVVGYTF
TRBD1 TRBJ1-1 TRBV20-1 many TGCAGTGCTAGGACAGGGGGCACTGAAGCTTTCTTT CSARTGGTEAFF
TRBD2 TRBJ2-3 TRBV20-1 many TGCAGTGCTAGTTTCACTAGCGGCACAGATACGCAGTATTTT CSASFTSGTDTQYF
- TRBJ2-7 TRBV7-9 many TGTGCCAGCAGCTTGGAATCAGGGCTTAGCTACGAGCAGTACTTC CASSLESGLSYEQYF
- TRBJ1-2 TRBV9 few TGTGCCAGCAGCGTGGGGGCGGGTGTTAACTATGGCTACACCTTC CASSVGAGVNYGYTF
- TRBJ2-2 TRBV7-2 many TGTGCCAGCACCAACTCCAGGGGAGGTATGGGCGGGGAGCTGTTTTTT CASTNSRGGMGGELFF
- TRBJ2-5 TRBV29-1 few TGCAGCGTTGAAGGGGGGCAAGAGACCCAGTACTTC CSVEGGQETQYF
- TRBJ1-5 TRBV4-3 many TGCGCCAGCAGCCAAGATCTCCCGGGAGGGCAGCCCCAGCATTTT CASSQDLPGGQPQHF
TRBD1 TRBJ2-3 TRBV12-3/TRBV12-4 few TGTGCCAGCAGTACAGGGGGGAGATTTACGCAGTATTTT CASSTGGRFTQYF
TRBD1 TRBJ1-6 TRBV7-2 - TGTGCCAGCAGCTTAGAGTATACAGGGGCACCCCTCCACTTT CASSLEYTGAPLHF
- TRBJ2-3 TRBV7-6 once TGTGCCAGCAGCTTAGTTCTTACGGGGACAGATACGCAGTATTTT CASSLVLTGTDTQYF
TRBD1 TRBJ2-7 TRBV20-1 - TGCAGTGCTAGAGGGGACAGGGGATTCTACGAGCAGTACTTC CSARGDRGFYEQYF
- TRBJ2-7 TRBV7-9 - TGTGCCAGCACGGGGTGGAGCGGAAGCTCCTACGAGCAGTACTTC CASTGWSGSSYEQYF
- TRBJ1-1 TRBV19 few TGTGCCAGTAGTATAGATGGGGAGACTGAAGCTTTCTTT CASSIDGETEAFF
- TRBJ2-7 TRBV7-9 many TGTGCCAGCAGCTTAGACGACTGGAGCTCCTACGAGCAGTACTTC CASSLDDWSSYEQYF
- TRBJ2-1 TRBV20-1 - TGCAGTGCCATCCCCGGGTCAACCTACAATGAGCAGTTCTTC CSAIPGSTYNEQFF
- TRBJ1-1 TRBV5-1 many TGCGCCAGCAGCACGGTATTGAACACTGAAGCTTTCTTT CASSTVLNTEAFF
- TRBJ1-5 TRBV5-6 - TGTGCCAGCAGCTGGGGAAACGGTCAGCCCCAGCATTTT CASSWGNGQPQHF
TRBD2 TRBJ2-3 TRBV5-1 few TGCGCCAGCAGCTTCTTTGCTAGCGGGGGGACCCAACTTCTGGATACGCAGTATTTT CASSFFASGGTQLLDTQYF
TRBD1 TRBJ1-1 TRBV5-1 few TGCGCCAGCAGCTTGGACCCCGACAGGGTACGTACTGAAGCTTTCTTT CASSLDPDRVRTEAFF
TRBD2 TRBJ2-1 TRBV7-9 few TGTGCCAGCAGCTGGACTAGCGGGGGCCTCTACAATGAGCAGTTCTTC CASSWTSGGLYNEQFF
- TRBJ2-5 TRBV4-3 - TGCGCCAGCAGCCAAGGGGTTCATTATGGGGAACAAGAGACCCAGTACTTC CASSQGVHYGEQETQYF
- TRBJ1-6 TRBV4-2 few TGTGCCAGCAGCTCAGAACCGGGGAGCTCCTATAATTCACCCCTCCACTTT CASSSEPGSSYNSPLHF
- TRBJ2-6 TRBV11-2 - TGTGCCAGCAGCCAACGAGGGGCAGCTGGGGCCAACGTCCTGACTTTC CASSQRGAAGANVLTF
- TRBJ1-1 TRBV29-1 once TGCAGCTCCTGGAGGGATATGAACACTGAAGCTTTCTTT CSSWRDMNTEAFF
- TRBJ1-5 TRBV7-2 - TGTGCCAGCAGCTTAGGTCTAAACCCCAATCAGCCCCAGCATTTT CASSLGLNPNQPQHF
- TRBJ1-4 TRBV2 few TGTGCCAGCAGACGTATTCGGAGCCCCGAAAAACTGTTTTTT CASRRIRSPEKLFF
TRBD2 TRBJ2-5 TRBV10-3 - TGTGCCATCAGAAGGGAGGGGGAGACCCAGTACTTC CAIRREGETQYF
TRBD1 TRBJ1-6 TRBV6-2/TRBV6-3 many TGTGCCAGCAGCGCGGGGGACAGGGGCAGGTCACCCCTCCACTTT CASSAGDRGRSPLHF
- TRBJ2-3 TRBV3-1 - TGTGCCAGCAGCCAGATGGCAGGTTGGACAGATACGCAGTATTTT CASSQMAGWTDTQYF
TRBD1 TRBJ2-5 TRBV5-1 - TGCGCCAGCAGCCCGACAGGGGAAGGTGGAGAGACCCAGTACTTC CASSPTGEGGETQYF
- TRBJ1-2 TRBV4-2 - TGTGCCAGCAGCCAACTACACCGGGGCTCGGGTGGCTACACCTTC CASSQLHRGSGGYTF
- TRBJ2-3 TRBV20-1 few TGCAGTGCTAGAGACCCAACAGCTGCTGATACGCAGTATTTT CSARDPTAADTQYF